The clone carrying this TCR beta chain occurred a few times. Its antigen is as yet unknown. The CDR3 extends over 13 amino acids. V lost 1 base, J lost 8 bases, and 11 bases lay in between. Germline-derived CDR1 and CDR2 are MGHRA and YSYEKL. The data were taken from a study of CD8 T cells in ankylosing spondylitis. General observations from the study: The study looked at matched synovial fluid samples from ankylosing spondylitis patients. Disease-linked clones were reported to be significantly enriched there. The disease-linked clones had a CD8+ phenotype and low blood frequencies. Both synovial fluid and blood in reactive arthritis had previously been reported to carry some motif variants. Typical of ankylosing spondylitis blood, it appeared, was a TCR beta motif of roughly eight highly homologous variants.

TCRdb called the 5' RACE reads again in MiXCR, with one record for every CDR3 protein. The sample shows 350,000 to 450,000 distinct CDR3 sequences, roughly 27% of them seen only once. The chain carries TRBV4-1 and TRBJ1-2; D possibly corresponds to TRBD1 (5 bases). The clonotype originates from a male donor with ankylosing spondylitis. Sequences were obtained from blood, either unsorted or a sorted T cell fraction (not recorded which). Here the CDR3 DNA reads TGCGCCAGCAGCCAAGTAGGGGTTGGAGGCTACACCTTC. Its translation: CASSQVGVGGYTF.